This is a list of T cell receptor beta chains from one sample in a study of shared clonotypes between healthy human individuals. Sequencing was performed with immunoSEQ multiplex PCR; in TCRdb, only in-frame clones are kept and a portion is missing. The data hold about 2.4 million clones, with under 95% observed a single time. The source material was naive CD4+ T cells from PBMCs. Receptors originate from a man between 18 and 35 years old in good health. Some clones in this sample may be carry-over from other donors' samples. The CDR3 runs from the conserved cysteine through the conserved F or W. A D gene is named only where the DNA matches it firmly. The size field is filled for only some rows; it gives once, few, many or a size class.

.	TRBV28	14	.	TRBJ2-7	CASSLEVGSYEQYF	TGTGCCAGCAGTTTAGAGGTAGGGTCCTACGAGCAGTACTTC
.	TRBV25-1	16	.	TRBJ1-5	CASSESRGGGNQPQHF	TGTGCCAGCAGTGAATCGAGGGGAGGGGGCAATCAGCCCCAGCATTTT
.	TRBV4-2	15	.	TRBJ2-5	CASSQQRFEQETQYF	TGTGCCAGCAGCCAACAGCGATTCGAACAAGAGACCCAGTACTTC
.	TRBV5-6	13	.	TRBJ1-2	CASSPGRNYGYTF	TGTGCCAGCAGCCCGGGACGGAACTATGGCTACACCTTC
TRBD1	TRBV18	14	.	TRBJ1-2	CASAATGGDYGYTF	TGTGCCAGCGCGGCTACAGGGGGCGACTATGGCTACACCTTC
TRBD2	TRBV11-1	18	.	TRBJ2-3	CASSSGLGRETSTDTQYF	TGTGCCAGCAGCTCGGGACTAGGCAGAGAAACTAGCACAGATACGCAGTATTTT
TRBD1	TRBV4-1	17	once	TRBJ2-4	CASSQVYRGQAKNIQYF	TGCGCCAGCAGCCAAGTTTACAGGGGGCAGGCCAAAAACATTCAGTACTTC
TRBD2	TRBV10-3	19	.	TRBJ2-1	CAISPTPGETSGIDNEQFF	TGTGCCATCTCTCCAACCCCCGGGGAGACTAGCGGGATTGATAATGAGCAGTTCTTC
.	TRBV19	14	few	TRBJ1-1	CASSISGMRTEAFF	TGTGCCAGTAGTATATCGGGGATGAGGACTGAAGCTTTCTTT
TRBD1	TRBV7-3	16	once	TRBJ2-2	CASSSRTGPNTGELFF	TGTGCCAGCAGCTCTCGGACAGGCCCGAACACCGGGGAGCTGTTTTTT
TRBD2	TRBV29-1	14	.	TRBJ2-5	CSVAFDSGRETQYF	TGCAGCGTTGCCTTTGACAGCGGGAGGGAGACCCAGTACTTC
.	TRBV28	15	.	TRBJ2-3	CASTPGTLGGDTQYF	TGTGCCAGCACCCCCGGGACATTGGGGGGAGATACGCAGTATTTT
.	TRBV6-6	13	once	TRBJ2-5	CASTLQGGETQYF	TGTGCCAGCACCCTCCAGGGTGGGGAGACCCAGTACTTC
TRBD2	TRBV19	15	.	TRBJ2-1	CASSRKLAGEFEQFF	TGTGCCAGTAGTCGAAAACTAGCGGGAGAGTTTGAGCAGTTCTTC
.	TRBV18	16	.	TRBJ2-1	CASSPPGDWFYNEQFF	TGTGCCAGCTCACCACCTGGGGACTGGTTTTACAATGAGCAGTTCTTC
TRBD2	TRBV7-6	18	once	TRBJ2-2	CASSLARTSGTYTGELFF	TGTGCCAGCAGCTTAGCCCGGACTAGCGGGACCTACACCGGGGAGCTGTTTTTT
.	TRBV6-4	14	.	TRBJ2-7	CAGPVFCVYYEQYF	TGTGCCGGCCCTGTTTTTTGCGTCTACTACGAGCAGTACTTC
TRBD1	TRBV7-9	15	.	TRBJ2-5	CASSPFGQGEETQYF	TGTGCCAGCAGTCCCTTTGGACAGGGAGAAGAGACCCAGTACTTC
TRBD2	TRBV5-1	18	.	TRBJ2-3	CASSLVPSLAGVGDTQYF	TGCGCCAGCAGCTTGGTTCCCTCACTAGCGGGAGTTGGAGATACGCAGTATTTT
.	TRBV2	14	few	TRBJ1-5	CASKSEGRDQPQHF	TGTGCCAGCAAGTCTGAAGGCAGAGATCAGCCCCAGCATTTT
.	TRBV5-4	15	.	TRBJ2-5	CASSLGGTQRETQYF	TGTGCCAGCAGCTTGGGGGGTACCCAAAGGGAGACCCAGTACTTC
.	TRBV19	16	.	TRBJ2-1	CASTLTDRRSYNEQFF	TGTGCCAGTACCCTAACCGACAGGCGGTCCTACAATGAGCAGTTCTTC
.	TRBV28	12	.	TRBJ1-2	CASSLTNYGYTF	TGTGCCAGCAGTCTCACCAACTATGGCTACACCTTC
TRBD1	TRBV19	13	.	TRBJ2-3	CATRQGAADTQYF	TGTGCCACCAGACAGGGGGCAGCAGATACGCAGTATTTT
TRBD1	TRBV7-9	17	.	TRBJ2-7	CASSLLGLGQGTYEQYF	TGTGCCAGCAGCTTGTTGGGACTGGGACAGGGAACCTACGAGCAGTACTTC
.	TRBV4-1	16	.	TRBJ1-4	CASSQDGGQYNEKLFF	TGCGCCAGCAGCCAAGACGGCGGACAGTATAATGAAAAACTGTTTTTT